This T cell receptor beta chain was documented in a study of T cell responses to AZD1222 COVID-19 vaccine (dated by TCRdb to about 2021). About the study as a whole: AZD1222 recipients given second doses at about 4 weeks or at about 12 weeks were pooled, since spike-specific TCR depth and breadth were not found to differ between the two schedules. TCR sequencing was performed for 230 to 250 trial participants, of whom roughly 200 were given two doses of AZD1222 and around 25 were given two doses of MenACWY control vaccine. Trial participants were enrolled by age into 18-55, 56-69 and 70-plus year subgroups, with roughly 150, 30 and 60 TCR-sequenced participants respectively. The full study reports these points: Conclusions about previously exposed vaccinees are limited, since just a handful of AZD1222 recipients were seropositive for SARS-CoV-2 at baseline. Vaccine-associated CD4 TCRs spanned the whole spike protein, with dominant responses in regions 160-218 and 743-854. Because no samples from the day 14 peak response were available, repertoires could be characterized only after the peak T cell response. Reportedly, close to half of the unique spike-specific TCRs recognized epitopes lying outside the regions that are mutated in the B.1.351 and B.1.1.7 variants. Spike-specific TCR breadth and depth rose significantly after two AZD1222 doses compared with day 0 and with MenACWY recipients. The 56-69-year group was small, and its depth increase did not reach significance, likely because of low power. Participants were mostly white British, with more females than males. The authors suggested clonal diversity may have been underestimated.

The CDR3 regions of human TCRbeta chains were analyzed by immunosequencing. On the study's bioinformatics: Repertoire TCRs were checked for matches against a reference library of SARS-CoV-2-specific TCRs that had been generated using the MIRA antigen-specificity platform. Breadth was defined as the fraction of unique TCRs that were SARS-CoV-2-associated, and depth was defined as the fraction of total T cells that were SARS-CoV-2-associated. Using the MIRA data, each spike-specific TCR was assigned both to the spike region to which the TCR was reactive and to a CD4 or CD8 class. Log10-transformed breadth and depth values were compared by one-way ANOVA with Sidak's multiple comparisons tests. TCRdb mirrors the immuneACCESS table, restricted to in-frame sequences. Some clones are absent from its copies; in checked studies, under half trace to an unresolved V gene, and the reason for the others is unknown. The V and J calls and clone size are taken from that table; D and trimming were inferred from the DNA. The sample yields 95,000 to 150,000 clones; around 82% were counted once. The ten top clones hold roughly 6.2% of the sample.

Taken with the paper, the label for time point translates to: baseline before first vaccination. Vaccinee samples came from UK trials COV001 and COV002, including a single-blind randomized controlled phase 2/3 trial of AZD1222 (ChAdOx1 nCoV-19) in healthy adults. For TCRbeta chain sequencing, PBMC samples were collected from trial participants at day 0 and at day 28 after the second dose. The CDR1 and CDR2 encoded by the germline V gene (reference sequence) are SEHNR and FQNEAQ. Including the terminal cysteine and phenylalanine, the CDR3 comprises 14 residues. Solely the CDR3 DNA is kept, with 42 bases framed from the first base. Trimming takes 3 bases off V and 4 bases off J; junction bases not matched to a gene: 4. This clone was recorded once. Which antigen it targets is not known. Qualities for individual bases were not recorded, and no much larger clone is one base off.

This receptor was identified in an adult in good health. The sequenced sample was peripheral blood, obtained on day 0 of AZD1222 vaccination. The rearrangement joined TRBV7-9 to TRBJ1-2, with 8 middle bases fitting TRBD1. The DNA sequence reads TGTGCCAGCAGCTTCCCTCAGGGGGCCTATGGCTACACCTTC. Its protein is CASSFPQGAYGYTF. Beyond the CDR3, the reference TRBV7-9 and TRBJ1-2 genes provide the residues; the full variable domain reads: DTGVSQNPRHKITKRGQNVTFRCDPISEHNRLYWYRQTLGQGPEFLTYFQNEAQLEKSRLLSDRFSAERPKGSFSTLEIQRTEQGDSAMYLCASSFPQGAYGYTFGSGTRLTVV.